One sample yielded the 5 T cell receptor beta chains listed below, sequenced in a study of cytomegalovirus exposure and HLA in healthy donors. The PCR employed 60 Vbeta primers together with 13 Jbeta primers. Clones were read by immunoSEQ multiplex PCR, and TCRdb kept only the in-frame ones, dropping some. The table records 95,000 to 120,000 clones, over 65% of them present only once. The sequencing sample was made of PBMCs. The source is a woman in her twenties or thirties in good health and CMV-seropositive.

The table lists this clone with a few counts. CDR3 sequence reads: CASSMRRDTLTDTQYF. DNA of the CDR3: TGTGCCAGTAGTATGAGAAGGGACACCCTCACAGATACGCAGTATTTT. The chain has TRBV19 and TRBJ2-3; tentatively, D is TRBD1 (6 bases). The CDR3 has 16 residues. With 3 bases removed from V and 2 bases from J, the gap between germline ends came to 15 bases. Germline CDR1 is LNHDA and CDR2 is SQIVND (reference sequence).

This clone was seen a few times. The chain joins TRBV5-1 to TRBJ2-1; TRBD1 matches 7 bases. CDR1 is SGHRS, CDR2 YFSETQ, per germline. V shed 7 bases, J shed 0 bases, and the junction held 4 bases outside the gene matches. This CDR3 spans 14 amino acids. As DNA, the CDR3 is TGCGCCAGCCTCCGGGACAGCTCCTACAATGAGCAGTTCTTC. Protein: CASLRDSSYNEQFF.

Only a few counts were recorded for this clone. The rearrangement links TRBV5-6 to TRBJ1-4; 7 positions match TRBD1. The germline V gene has CDR1 SGHDT and CDR2 YYEEEE. This CDR3 has 13 residues. After removal of 5 bases from V and 8 bases from J, the junction contained 6 bases not matched to a gene. The chain's CDR3 is CASSFTGVEKLFF. Written as DNA, the CDR3 is TGTGCCAGCAGTTTCACAGGGGTCGAAAAACTGTTTTTT.

The chain uses TRBV6-1 and TRBJ2-1; a possible D gene is TRBD2 (6 bases). The germline CDR1 and CDR2 sequences are MNHNS and SASEGT. V was clipped by 5 bases and J by 4 bases, with 15 bases between them. The CDR3 extends over 15 amino acids. Written as DNA, the CDR3 is TGTGCCAGCAGTACCGCCGGGGGAGAGTACAATGAGCAGTTCTTC. It encodes CASSTAGGEYNEQFF.

The V and J genes are TRBV29-1 and TRBJ2-2; the D gene is possibly TRBD1 (5 bases). V was shortened by 3 bases and J by 1 base, with 21 bases between the two germline ends. Germline CDR1 SQVTM, CDR2 ANQGSEA. This CDR3 spans 18 amino acids. This CDR3 reads CSVEGPYRGNKNTGELFF. CDR3 coding DNA: TGCAGCGTTGAGGGGCCTTATAGGGGCAACAAGAACACCGGGGAGCTGTTTTTT.